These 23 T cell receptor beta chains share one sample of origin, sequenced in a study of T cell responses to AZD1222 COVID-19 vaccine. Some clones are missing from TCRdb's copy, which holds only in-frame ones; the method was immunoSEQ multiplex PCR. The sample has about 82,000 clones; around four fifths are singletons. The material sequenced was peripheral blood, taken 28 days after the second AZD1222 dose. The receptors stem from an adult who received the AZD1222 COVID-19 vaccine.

For the CDR3, the DNA is TGTGCCAGCAGCCTTCCCGCAGGGACACCTGAAGCTTTCTTT. Translated: CASSLPAGTPEAFF. The chain links TRBV2 to TRBJ1-1; TRBD1 might be the D (6 bases). Trimming cost V 6 bases and J 6 bases, with 17 bases left between them. CDR1 SNHLY and CDR2 FYNNEI come from the germline V gene. The CDR3 totals 14 residues.

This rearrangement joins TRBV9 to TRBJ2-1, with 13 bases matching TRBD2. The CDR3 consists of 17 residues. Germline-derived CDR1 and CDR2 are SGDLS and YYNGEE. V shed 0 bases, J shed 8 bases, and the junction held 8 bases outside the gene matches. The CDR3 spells CASSVATLAGGRDEQFF. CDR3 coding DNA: TGTGCCAGCAGCGTAGCTACACTAGCGGGAGGGAGAGATGAGCAGTTCTTC. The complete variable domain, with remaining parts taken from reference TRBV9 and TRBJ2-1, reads DSGVTQTPKHLITATGQRVTLRCSPRSGDLSVYWYQQSLDQGLQFLIQYYNGEERAKGNILERFSAQQFPDLHSELNLSSLELGDSALYFCASSVATLAGGRDEQFFGPGTRLTVL.

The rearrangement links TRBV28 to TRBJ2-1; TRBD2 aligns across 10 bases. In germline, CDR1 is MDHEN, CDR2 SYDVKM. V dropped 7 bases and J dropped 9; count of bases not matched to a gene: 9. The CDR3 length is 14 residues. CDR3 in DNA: TGTGCCAGCACCACAGCGGGAGGGCCGCGTGAGCAGTTCTTC. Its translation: CASTTAGGPREQFF.

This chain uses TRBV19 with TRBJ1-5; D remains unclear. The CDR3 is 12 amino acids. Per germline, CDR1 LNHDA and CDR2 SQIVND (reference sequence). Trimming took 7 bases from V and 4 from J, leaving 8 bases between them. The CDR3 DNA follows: TGTGCCAGTAACTCTTTAAATCAGCCCCAGCATTTT. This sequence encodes CASNSLNQPQHF.

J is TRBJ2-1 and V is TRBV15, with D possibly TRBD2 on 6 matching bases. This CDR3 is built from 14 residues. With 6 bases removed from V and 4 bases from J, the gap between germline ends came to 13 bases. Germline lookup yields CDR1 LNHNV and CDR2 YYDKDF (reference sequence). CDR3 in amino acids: CATRSGSIYNEQFF. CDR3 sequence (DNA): TGTGCCACCAGGTCCGGGAGCATATACAATGAGCAGTTCTTC.

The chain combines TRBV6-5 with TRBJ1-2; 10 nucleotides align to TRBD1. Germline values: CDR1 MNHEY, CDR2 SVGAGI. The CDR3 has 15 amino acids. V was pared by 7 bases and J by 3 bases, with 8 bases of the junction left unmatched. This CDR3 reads CASKWGQGLDYGYTF. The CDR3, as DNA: TGTGCCAGCAAATGGGGACAGGGGTTGGACTATGGCTACACCTTC.

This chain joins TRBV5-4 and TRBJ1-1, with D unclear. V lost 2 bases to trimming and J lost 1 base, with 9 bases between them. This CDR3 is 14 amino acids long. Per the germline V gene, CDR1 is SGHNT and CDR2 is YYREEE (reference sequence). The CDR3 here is CASSFSRSNTEAFF. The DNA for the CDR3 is TGTGCCAGCAGCTTCAGCAGATCGAACACTGAAGCTTTCTTT.

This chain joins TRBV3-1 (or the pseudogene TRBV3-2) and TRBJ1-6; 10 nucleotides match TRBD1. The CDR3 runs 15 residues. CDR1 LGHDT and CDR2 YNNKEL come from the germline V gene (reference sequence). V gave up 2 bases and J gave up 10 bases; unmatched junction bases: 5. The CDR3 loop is CASSQPRTGGSPLHF. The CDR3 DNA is TGTGCCAGCAGCCAACCCCGGACAGGGGGATCACCCCTCCACTTT.

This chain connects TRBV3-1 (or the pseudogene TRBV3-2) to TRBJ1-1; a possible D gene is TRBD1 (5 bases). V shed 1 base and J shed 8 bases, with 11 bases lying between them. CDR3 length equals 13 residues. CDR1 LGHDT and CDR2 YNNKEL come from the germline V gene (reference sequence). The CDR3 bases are TGTGCCAGCAGCCAAGTTTCAGGGATCGAAGCTTTCTTT. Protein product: CASSQVSGIEAFF.

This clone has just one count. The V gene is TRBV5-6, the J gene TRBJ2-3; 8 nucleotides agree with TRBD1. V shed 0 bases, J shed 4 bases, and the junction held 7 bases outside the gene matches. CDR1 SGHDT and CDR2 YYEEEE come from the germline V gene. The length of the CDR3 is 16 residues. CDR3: CASSLARTGSPDTQYF. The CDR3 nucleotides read TGTGCCAGCAGCTTGGCCAGGACAGGGAGCCCAGATACGCAGTATTTT. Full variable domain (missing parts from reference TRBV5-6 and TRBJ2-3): DAGVTQSPTHLIKTRGQQVTLRCSPKSGHDTVSWYQQALGQGPQFIFQYYEEEERQRGNFPDRFSGHQFPNYSSELNVNALLLGDSALYLCASSLARTGSPDTQYFGPGTRLTVL.

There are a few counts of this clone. DNA for the CDR3: TGCGCCAGCAGCCTGGACAGCAATCAGCCCCAGCATTTT. Translation: CASSLDSNQPQHF. This chain uses TRBV5-1 with TRBJ1-5; D is ambiguous. The germline V gene has CDR1 SGHRS and CDR2 YFSETQ. The length of the CDR3 is 13 residues. V was cut by 4 bases and J by 1 base, with 6 bases left in between.

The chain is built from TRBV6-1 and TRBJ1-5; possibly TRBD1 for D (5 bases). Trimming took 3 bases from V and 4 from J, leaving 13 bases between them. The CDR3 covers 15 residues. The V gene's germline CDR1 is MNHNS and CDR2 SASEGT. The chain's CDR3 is CASSEGREGNQPQHF. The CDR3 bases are TGTGCCAGCAGTGAGGGCAGGGAGGGAAATCAGCCCCAGCATTTT.

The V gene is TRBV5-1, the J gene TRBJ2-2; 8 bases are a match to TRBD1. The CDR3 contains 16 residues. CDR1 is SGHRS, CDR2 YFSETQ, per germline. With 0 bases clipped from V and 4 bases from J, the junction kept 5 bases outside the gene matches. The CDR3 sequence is CASSLGQGFVTGELFF. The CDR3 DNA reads TGCGCCAGCAGCTTGGGACAGGGGTTCGTCACCGGGGAGCTGTTTTTT.

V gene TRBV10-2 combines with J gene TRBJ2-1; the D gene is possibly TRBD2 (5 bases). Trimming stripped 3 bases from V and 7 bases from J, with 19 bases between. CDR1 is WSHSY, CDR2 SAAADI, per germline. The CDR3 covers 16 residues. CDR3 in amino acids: CASSDLLDGGGNEQFF. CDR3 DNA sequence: TGCGCCAGCAGTGACCTCTTAGACGGCGGCGGGAATGAGCAGTTCTTC.

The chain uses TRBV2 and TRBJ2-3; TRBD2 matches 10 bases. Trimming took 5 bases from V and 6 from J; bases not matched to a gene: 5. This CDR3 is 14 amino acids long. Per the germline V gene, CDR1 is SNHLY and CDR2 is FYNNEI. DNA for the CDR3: TGTGCCAGCAGTTCAGCGGGAGGGTTGGATACGCAGTATTTT. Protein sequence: CASSSAGGLDTQYF.

This chain's CDR3 is CASSAASAGGPTDTQYF. The DNA of the CDR3 is TGTGCCAGCAGCGCCGCCTCAGCGGGAGGACCCACAGATACGCAGTATTTT. The V and J genes are TRBV5-4 and TRBJ2-3; TRBD2 aligns across 9 bases. Trimming removed 4 bases from V and 2 bases from J; junction bases left unmatched: 11. Germline CDR1 SGHNT, CDR2 YYREEE (reference sequence). The CDR3 covers 17 residues.

CDR3 loop: CASSGAGGGYNEQFF. The CDR3, as DNA: TGTGCCAGCAGTGGCGCGGGAGGGGGATACAATGAGCAGTTCTTC. The chain links TRBV6-4 to TRBJ2-1, with 9 bases aligning to TRBD2. With 4 bases clipped from V and 4 bases from J, the junction kept 5 bases outside the gene matches. Germline values: CDR1 MRHNA, CDR2 SNTAGT. The CDR3 has 15 residues.

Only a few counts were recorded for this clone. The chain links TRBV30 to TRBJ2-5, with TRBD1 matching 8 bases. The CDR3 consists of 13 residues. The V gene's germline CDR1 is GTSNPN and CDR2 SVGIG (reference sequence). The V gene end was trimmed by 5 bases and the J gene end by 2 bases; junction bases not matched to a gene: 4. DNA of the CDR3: TGTGCCTGGGCAACAGGGGGTCAAGAGACCCAGTACTTC. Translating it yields CAWATGGQETQYF.

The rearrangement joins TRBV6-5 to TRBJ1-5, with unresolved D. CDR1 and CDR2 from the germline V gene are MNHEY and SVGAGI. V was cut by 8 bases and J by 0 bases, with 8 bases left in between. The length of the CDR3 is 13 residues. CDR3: CASAVGSNQPQHF. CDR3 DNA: TGTGCCAGCGCCGTTGGTAGCAATCAGCCCCAGCATTTT.

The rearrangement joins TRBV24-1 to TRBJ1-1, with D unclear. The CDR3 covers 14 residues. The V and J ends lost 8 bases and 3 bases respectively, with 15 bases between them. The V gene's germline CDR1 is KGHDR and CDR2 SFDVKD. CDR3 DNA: TGTGCCACCAAGAGGCGGGATACCGACACTGAAGCTTTCTTT. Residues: CATKRRDTDTEAFF.

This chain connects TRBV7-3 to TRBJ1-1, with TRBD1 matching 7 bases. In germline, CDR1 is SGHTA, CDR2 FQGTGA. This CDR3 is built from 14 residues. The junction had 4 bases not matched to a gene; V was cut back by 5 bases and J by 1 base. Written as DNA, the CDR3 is TGTGCCAGCAGCGTTGACAGGGAGAACACTGAAGCTTTCTTT. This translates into CASSVDRENTEAFF.

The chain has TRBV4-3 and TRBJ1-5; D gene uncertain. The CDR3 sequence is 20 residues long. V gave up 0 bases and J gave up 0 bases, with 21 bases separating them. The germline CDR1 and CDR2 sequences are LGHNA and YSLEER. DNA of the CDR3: TGCGCCAGCAGCCAAGACCTCTTGGGGTCCGAACCGTATAGCAATCAGCCCCAGCATTTT. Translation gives CASSQDLLGSEPYSNQPQHF.

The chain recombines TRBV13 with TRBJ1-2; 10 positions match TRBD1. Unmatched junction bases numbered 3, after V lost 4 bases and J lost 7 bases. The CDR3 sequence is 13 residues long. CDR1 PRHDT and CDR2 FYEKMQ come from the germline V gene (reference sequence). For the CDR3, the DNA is TGTGCCAGCAGCTCCCGGGACAGGGGTGGCTACACCTTC. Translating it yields CASSSRDRGGYTF.